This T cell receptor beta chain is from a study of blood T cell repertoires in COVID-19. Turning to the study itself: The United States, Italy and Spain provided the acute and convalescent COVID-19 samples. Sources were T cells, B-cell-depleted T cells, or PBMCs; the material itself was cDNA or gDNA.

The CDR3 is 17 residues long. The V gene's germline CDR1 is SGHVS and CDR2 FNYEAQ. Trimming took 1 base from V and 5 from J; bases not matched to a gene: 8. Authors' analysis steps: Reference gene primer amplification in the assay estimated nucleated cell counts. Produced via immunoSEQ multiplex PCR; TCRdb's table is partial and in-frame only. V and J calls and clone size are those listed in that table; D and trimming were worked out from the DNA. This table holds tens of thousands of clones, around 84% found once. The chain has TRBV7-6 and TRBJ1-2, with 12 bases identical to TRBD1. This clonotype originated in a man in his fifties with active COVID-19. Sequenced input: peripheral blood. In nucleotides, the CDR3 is TGTGCCAGCAGCTTAGTTGGGACAGGGGGCGGCCTATATGGCTACACCTTC. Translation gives CASSLVGTGGGLYGYTF.